The next 14 T cell receptor beta chains were all read from a single sample in a study of CXCR3-negative and CXCR3-positive naive CD8 T cells (dated by TCRdb to about 2019). General findings and caveats noted by the study authors: Compared with CXCR3-negative naive cells, CXCR3-positive naive cells had TRB CDR3s with higher hydrophobicity (lower Kidera factor 4), lower energy, and higher strength and volume indices.

Sequencing instrument: NextSeq 550. The Human TCR Profiling Kit (MiLaboratory) was used to prepare UMI-labeled 5' RACE TRB cDNA libraries. TCRdb reprocessed the reads and lists each CDR3 protein sequence as a single entry, with no DNA. This sample's table carries about 51,000 distinct CDR3 sequences. Around 0.58% of the sample rests with the top ten. These TCRs are of unknown antigen specificity. Sequencing used naive CXCR3+ CD8+ T cells from blood. The cell subset or site label for this specimen denotes: CD45RO-CCR7+CD27+CD95- naive CD8+ T cells expressing CXCR3 (TNR3+). All receptors derive from a human donor in good health. Some clones in this sample may be carry-over from other donors' samples.

This rearrangement joins TRBV12-3 or TRBV12-4 to TRBJ2-5; TCRdb picks TRBD2, but there is no DNA to check that call. The CDR3 totals 14 residues. The CDR3 is CASRGTREKETQYF.

This CDR3 is CASTPGQGSDTQYF. This chain links TRBV6-4 with TRBJ2-3; TCRdb reports TRBD1, a call that lacks DNA to check it against. The CDR3 has 14 residues. Per germline, CDR1 MRHNA and CDR2 SNTAGT.

The V gene is TRBV4-3, the J gene TRBJ1-1; TCRdb outputs TRBD1, but without DNA this stays unchecked. The germline V gene encodes CDR1 LGHNA and CDR2 YSLEER. CDR3 length: 15 amino acids. The CDR3 loop is CASSQGQRGGTEAFF.

This chain links TRBV6-2 or TRBV6-3 with TRBJ2-7; there is no DNA to check the TCRdb D call of TRBD2. Germline loops: CDR1 MNHEY, CDR2 SVGEGT. This CDR3 has 13 amino acids. CDR3 region: CASSAPPGVEQYF.

V is TRBV29-1 and J is TRBJ2-1. The CDR3 is 11 amino acids. Germline V gene data show CDR1 as SQVTM and CDR2 as ANQGSEA. The CDR3: CSVVADGEQFF.

The rearrangement uses TRBV24-1 and TRBJ1-1; the TRBD1 assignment by TCRdb is unverifiable without DNA. The CDR3 extends over 14 amino acids. The germline CDR1 and CDR2 sequences are KGHDR and SFDVKD. CDR3 residues: CATSDSTGGTEAFF.

The chain links TRBV12-3 or TRBV12-4 to TRBJ2-5. The CDR3 covers 13 residues. The CDR3 sequence is CASSLPERETQYF.

V gene TRBV7-2 combines with J gene TRBJ1-4; TCRdb proposes TRBD1, but this gene call is untestable without DNA. Per germline, CDR1 SGHTA and CDR2 FQGNSA. The CDR3 is 16 residues long. The CDR3 sequence: CASSLFSGTLKRKLFF.

J is TRBJ2-6 and V is TRBV7-3; TCRdb's D call, TRBD1, is unchecked because there is no DNA. This CDR3 contains 19 residues. Germline CDR1 SGHTA, CDR2 FQGTGA. CDR3 amino acids: CASSLTLAHSGPGANVLTF.

The chain joins TRBV10-3 to TRBJ1-1; no DNA is available, so the TRBD1 call from TCRdb remains unchecked. CDR1 and CDR2 from the germline V gene are ENHRY and SYGVKD. The length of the CDR3 is 13 residues. The CDR3 loop reads CAITSEGSVEAFF.

The rearrangement links TRBV4-3 to TRBJ1-4; there is no DNA to check the TCRdb D call of TRBD1. Germline-derived CDR1 and CDR2 are LGHNA and YSLEER. The CDR3 length is 16 residues. The CDR3 reads CASSQDVGGGVEKLFF.

The gene calls are TRBV6-5 and TRBJ2-3; lacking DNA, the TRBD2 call made by TCRdb goes unchecked. This CDR3 is built from 17 residues. Germline V gene data show CDR1 as MNHEY and CDR2 as SVGAGI. The CDR3 is CASSHYSGVETSDTQYF.

The chain combines TRBV7-6 with TRBJ2-1. The germline CDR1 and CDR2 sequences are SGHVS and FNYEAQ. This CDR3 region has 14 residues. CDR3 amino acids: CASSLFGEYNEQFF.

The chain links TRBV5-6 to TRBJ1-1. The CDR3 extends over 13 amino acids. Per germline, CDR1 SGHDT and CDR2 YYEEEE. The CDR3 reads CASSPTSTTEAFF.